This T cell receptor beta chain comes out of a study of T-cell memory formation after mild COVID-19. Study results and caveats: The appearance of some responding clones in pre-infection memory suggested that cross-reactive memory joined.

From the 5' RACE reads, TCRdb called clonotypes with MiXCR, one entry per CDR3 protein. The sample contains 100,000 to 150,000 distinct CDR3 sequences, over 15% of which appear only once. Between the trimmed V and J ends, which lost 0 bases and 3 bases, there was a span of 8 bases. The CDR3 contains 14 residues. Germline CDR1 MGHRA, CDR2 YSYEKL. Comment on this clonotype: Its antigen remains unknown.

This TCR was sampled from a young man who had mild COVID-19 (a few samples of this study predate the infection). Cell type and time point are not known. The source material was PBMCs or a T cell subset sorted from them (not recorded which). V and J are TRBV4-1 and TRBJ1-2; D remains ambiguous. This CDR3 reads CASSQDGRDYGYTF. CDR3 in DNA: TGCGCCAGCAGCCAAGACGGGAGGGACTATGGCTACACCTTC.